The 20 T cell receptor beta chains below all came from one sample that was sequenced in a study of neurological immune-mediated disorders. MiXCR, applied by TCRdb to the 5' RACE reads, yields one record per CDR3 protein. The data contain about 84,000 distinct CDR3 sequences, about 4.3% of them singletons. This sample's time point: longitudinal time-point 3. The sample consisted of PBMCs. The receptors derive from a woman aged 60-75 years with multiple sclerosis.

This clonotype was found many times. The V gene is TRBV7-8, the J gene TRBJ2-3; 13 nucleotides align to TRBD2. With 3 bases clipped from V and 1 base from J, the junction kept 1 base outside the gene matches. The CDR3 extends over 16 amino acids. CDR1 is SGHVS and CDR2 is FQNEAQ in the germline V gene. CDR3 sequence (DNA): TGTGCCAGCAGCTTCGGACTAGCGGGGGGCACAGATACGCAGTATTTT. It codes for CASSFGLAGGTDTQYF.

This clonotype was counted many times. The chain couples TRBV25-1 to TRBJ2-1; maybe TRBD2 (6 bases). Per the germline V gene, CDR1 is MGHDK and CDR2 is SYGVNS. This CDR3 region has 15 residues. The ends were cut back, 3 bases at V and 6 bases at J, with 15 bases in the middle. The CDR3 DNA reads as TGTGCCAGCAGTGATTTTGCGGGGCTTGCCAATGAGCAGTTCTTC. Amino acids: CASSDFAGLANEQFF. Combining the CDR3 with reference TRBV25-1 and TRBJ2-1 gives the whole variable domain EADIYQTPRYLVIGTGKKITLECSQTMGHDKMYWYQQDPGMELHLIHYSYGVNSTEKGDLSSESTVSRIRTEHFPLTLESARPSHTSQYLCASSDFAGLANEQFFGPGTRLTVL.

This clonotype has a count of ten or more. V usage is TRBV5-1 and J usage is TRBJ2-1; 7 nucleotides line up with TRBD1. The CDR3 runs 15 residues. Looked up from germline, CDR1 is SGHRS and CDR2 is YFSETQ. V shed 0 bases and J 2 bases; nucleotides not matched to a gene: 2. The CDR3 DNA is TGCGCCAGCAGCTTGGTACAGGGGACCTACAATGAGCAGTTCTTC. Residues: CASSLVQGTYNEQFF.

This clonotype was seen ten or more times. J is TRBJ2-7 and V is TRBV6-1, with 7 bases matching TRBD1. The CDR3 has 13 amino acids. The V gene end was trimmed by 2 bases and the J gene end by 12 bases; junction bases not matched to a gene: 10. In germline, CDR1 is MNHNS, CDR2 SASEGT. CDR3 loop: CASSERGQSRPYF. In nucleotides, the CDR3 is TGTGCCAGCAGTGAACGGGGACAGTCGAGGCCGTACTTC.

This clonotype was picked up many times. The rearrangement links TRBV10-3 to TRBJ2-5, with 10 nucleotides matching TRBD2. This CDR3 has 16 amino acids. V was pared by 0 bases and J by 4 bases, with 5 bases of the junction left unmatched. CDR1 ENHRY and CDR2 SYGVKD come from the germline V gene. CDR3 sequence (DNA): TGTGCCATCAGTGAGTCAGATAGCGGGGGGCGAGAGACCCAGTACTTC. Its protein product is CAISESDSGGRETQYF.

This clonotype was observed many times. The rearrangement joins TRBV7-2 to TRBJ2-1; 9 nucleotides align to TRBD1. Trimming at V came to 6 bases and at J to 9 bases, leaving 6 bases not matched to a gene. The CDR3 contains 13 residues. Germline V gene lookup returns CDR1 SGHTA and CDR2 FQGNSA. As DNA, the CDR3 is TGTGCCAGCAGTTGGGACAGGGCGGGTGAGCAGTTCTTC. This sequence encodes CASSWDRAGEQFF. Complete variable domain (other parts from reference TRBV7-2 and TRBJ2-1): GAGVSQSPSNKVTEKGKDVELRCDPISGHTALYWYRQSLGQGLEFLIYFQGNSAPDKSGLPSDRFSAERTGGSVSTLTIQRTQQEDSAVYLCASSWDRAGEQFFGPGTRLTVL.

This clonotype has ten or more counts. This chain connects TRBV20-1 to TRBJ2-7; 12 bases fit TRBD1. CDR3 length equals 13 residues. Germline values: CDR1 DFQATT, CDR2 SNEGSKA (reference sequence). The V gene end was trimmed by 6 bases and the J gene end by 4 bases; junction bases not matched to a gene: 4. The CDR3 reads CSAAGQGAYEQYF. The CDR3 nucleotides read TGCAGTGCGGCGGGACAGGGGGCTTACGAGCAGTACTTC.

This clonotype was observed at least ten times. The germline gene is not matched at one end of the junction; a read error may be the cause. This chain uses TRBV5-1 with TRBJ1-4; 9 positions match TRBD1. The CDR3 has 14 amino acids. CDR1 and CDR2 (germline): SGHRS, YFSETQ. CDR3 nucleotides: TGCGCCAGCAGGTGGGACAGGGCTAAGGAAAAACTGTTTTTT. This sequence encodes CASRWDRAKEKLFF. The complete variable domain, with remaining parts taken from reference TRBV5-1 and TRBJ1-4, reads KAGVTQTPRYLIKTRGQQVTLSCSPISGHRSVSWYQQTPGQGLQFLFEYFSETQRNKGNFPGRFSGRQFSNSRSEMNVSTLELGDSALYLCASRWDRAKEKLFFGSGTQLSVL.

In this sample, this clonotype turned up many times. CDR3 nucleotide sequence: TGCGCCAGCAGCTTGGAACCGGGACAGGGGCTCTACGAGCAGTACTTC. Its translation: CASSLEPGQGLYEQYF. The rearrangement joins TRBV5-1 to TRBJ2-7; 10 bases are shared with TRBD1. Germline V gene lookup returns CDR1 SGHRS and CDR2 YFSETQ. V was pared by 0 bases and J by 3 bases, with 6 bases of the junction left unmatched. The CDR3 extends over 16 amino acids.

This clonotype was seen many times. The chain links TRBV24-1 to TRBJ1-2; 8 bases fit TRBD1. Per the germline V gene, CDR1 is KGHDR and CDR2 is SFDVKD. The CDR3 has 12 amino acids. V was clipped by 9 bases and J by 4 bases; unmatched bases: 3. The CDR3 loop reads CATSDRGYGYTF. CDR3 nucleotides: TGTGCCACCTCTGACAGGGGCTATGGCTACACCTTC.

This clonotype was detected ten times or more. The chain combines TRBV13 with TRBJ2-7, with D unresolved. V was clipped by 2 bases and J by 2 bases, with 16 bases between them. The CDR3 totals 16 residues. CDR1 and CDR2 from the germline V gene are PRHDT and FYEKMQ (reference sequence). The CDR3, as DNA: TGTGCCAGCAGCTTATCCCCCCATGGGGATGCCTACGAGCAGTACTTC. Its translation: CASSLSPHGDAYEQYF.

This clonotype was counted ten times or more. CDR3: CASSFQDTQYF. For the CDR3, the DNA is TGCGCCAGCAGCTTCCAAGATACGCAGTATTTT. The chain carries TRBV5-1 and TRBJ2-3; no definite D call. V was pared by 2 bases and J by 5 bases, with 3 bases between. Germline V CDR1 and CDR2: SGHRS, YFSETQ. This CDR3 has 11 amino acids.

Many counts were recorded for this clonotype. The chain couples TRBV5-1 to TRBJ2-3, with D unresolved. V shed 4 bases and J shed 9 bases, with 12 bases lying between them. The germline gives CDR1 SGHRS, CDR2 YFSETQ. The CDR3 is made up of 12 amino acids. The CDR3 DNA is TGCGCCAGCAGCACCGCTCGAGACACGCAGTATTTT. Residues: CASSTARDTQYF.

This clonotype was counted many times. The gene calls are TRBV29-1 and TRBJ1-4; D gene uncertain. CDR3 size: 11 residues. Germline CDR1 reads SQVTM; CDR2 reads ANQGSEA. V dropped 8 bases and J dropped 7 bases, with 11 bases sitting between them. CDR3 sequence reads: CSHGEGEKLFF. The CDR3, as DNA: TGCAGCCACGGGGAAGGTGAAAAACTGTTTTTT.

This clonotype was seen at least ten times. Written as DNA, the CDR3 is TGTGCCAGCAGCTTAAAAGCACAGGGCAGCTCCTACGAGCAGTACTTC. Amino acid sequence: CASSLKAQGSSYEQYF. The rearrangement joins TRBV7-4 to TRBJ2-7, with D possibly matching TRBD1 (6 bases). Deletions cut 2 bases from V and 0 bases from J, with 14 bases between. This CDR3 contains 16 residues. Germline CDR1 SGHVT, CDR2 SQSDAQ.

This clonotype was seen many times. The CDR3 nucleotides are TGTGCCAGCAGCCAAGAGCTCAGGGGGAGTTATGGCTACACCTTC. Amino acid sequence: CASSQELRGSYGYTF. The rearrangement links TRBV4-2 to TRBJ1-2; 7 bases agree with TRBD1. The CDR3 runs 15 residues. CDR1 is LGHNA and CDR2 is YNFKEQ in the germline V gene. Trimming at V came to 0 bases and at J to 5 bases, leaving 6 bases not matched to a gene.

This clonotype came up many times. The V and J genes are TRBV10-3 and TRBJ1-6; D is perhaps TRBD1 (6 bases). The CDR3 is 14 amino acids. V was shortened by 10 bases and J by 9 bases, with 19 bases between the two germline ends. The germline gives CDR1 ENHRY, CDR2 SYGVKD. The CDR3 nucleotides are TGTGCCACCAACGATGGCAGGGGAAGTTCACCCCTCCACTTT. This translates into CATNDGRGSSPLHF.

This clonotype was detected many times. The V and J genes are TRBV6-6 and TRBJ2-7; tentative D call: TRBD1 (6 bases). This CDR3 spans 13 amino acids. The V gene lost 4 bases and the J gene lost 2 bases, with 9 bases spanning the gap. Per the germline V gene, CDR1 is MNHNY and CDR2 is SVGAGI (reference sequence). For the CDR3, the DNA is TGTGCCAGCAGTTTGCCAGGGGCCTACGAGCAGTACTTC. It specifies CASSLPGAYEQYF.

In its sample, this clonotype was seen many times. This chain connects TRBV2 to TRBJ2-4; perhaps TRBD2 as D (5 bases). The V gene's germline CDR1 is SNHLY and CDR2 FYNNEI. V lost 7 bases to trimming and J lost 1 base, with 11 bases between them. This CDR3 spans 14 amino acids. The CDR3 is CASKRNSAKNIQYF. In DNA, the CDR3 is TGTGCCAGCAAGCGGAACTCGGCCAAAAACATTCAGTACTTC.

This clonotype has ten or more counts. The CDR3 here is CATTSSGANVLTF. CDR3 coding DNA: TGTGCCACCACCAGCTCTGGGGCCAACGTCCTGACTTTC. The rearrangement joins TRBV24-1 to TRBJ2-6, with unresolved D. The CDR3 is 13 residues long. Germline-derived CDR1 and CDR2 are KGHDR and SFDVKD. Trimming left V 8 bases short and J 0 bases short, with 4 bases between.